A selection of T cell receptor beta chains follows, all from one sample in a study of long-term antiretroviral therapy in people with HIV. Sequenced by immunoSEQ multiplex PCR; TCRdb stores in-frame clones only, minus some. Among 20,000 to 25,000 clones listed, 70% to 90% were seen once. The specimen comprised unsorted PBMCs, sampled 1.6 years after starting antiretroviral therapy. These receptors originate from a man between 35 and 55 years old with HIV. The CDR3 runs from the conserved cysteine through the conserved F or W. A D gene is named only where the DNA matches it firmly. Size values are once, few and many counts, or a class for expanded clones, and some rows have none.

V gene	D gene	CDR3 length	clone size	J gene	CDR3 DNA	CDR3 protein
TRBV7-2	-	17	once	TRBJ1-4	TGTGCCAGCAGCTTAGTTCGGGGATACGGAACTAATGAAAAACTGTTTTTT	CASSLVRGYGTNEKLFF
TRBV5-8	-	14	-	TRBJ1-5	TGTGCCAGCAGCTTGCGACAGCTTAATCAGCCCCAGCATTTT	CASSLRQLNQPQHF
TRBV6-5	TRBD1	15	-	TRBJ1-4	TGTGCCAGCAGTGCTCGGACAGGGATGGGCGAAAAACTGTTTTTT	CASSARTGMGEKLFF
TRBV2	-	16	-	TRBJ2-3	TGTGCCAGCAGTGATCCTATCAGGGAGAGCACAGATACGCAGTATTTT	CASSDPIRESTDTQYF
TRBV18	-	13	-	TRBJ2-1	TGTGCCAGCTCACCCATCAGGGACAATGAGCAGTTCTTC	CASSPIRDNEQFF
TRBV7-2	TRBD1	14	-	TRBJ1-4	TGTGCCAGCAGGCGGACAGGGGCCTATGAAAAACTGTTTTTT	CASRRTGAYEKLFF
TRBV6-5	-	13	-	TRBJ1-1	TGTGCCAGCAGTGAGGACAGTAACACTGAAGCTTTCTTT	CASSEDSNTEAFF
TRBV12-5	TRBD1	16	-	TRBJ1-1	TGTGCTAGTGGTTCAACGACAGGGACGGGTTGGACTGAAGCTTTCTTT	CASGSTTGTGWTEAFF
TRBV10-3	TRBD2	15	-	TRBJ2-2	TGTGCCATCAGTGGGACTAGCGGGTTAACCGGGGAGCTGTTTTTT	CAISGTSGLTGELFF
TRBV5-1	-	15	-	TRBJ2-1	TGCGCCAGCAGCTTGACGGTTACTTCAGAAAAGGAGCAGTTCTTC	CASSLTVTSEKEQFF
TRBV7-8	TRBD1	15	-	TRBJ2-1	TGTGCCAGCAGCTTGCGACAGGGGGTCTACAATGAGCAGTTCTTC	CASSLRQGVYNEQFF
TRBV5-6	TRBD1	18	-	TRBJ2-7	TGTGCCAGCAGCTACTGGACTTTTTGGACAGGAAGAGAATACGAGCAGTACTTC	CASSYWTFWTGREYEQYF
TRBV27	TRBD1	13	-	TRBJ2-3	TGTGCCAGCAGACACAGGGGGCGGGATACGCAGTATTTT	CASRHRGRDTQYF
TRBV9	-	13	-	TRBJ1-5	TGTGCCATCAAAGGACGTAGCAATCAGCCCCAGCATTTT	CAIKGRSNQPQHF
TRBV2	-	15	once	TRBJ1-3	TGTGCCAGCAGTGGAGACGGCTTAGGAGGAAACACCATATATTTT	CASSGDGLGGNTIYF
TRBV5-1	TRBD1	18	-	TRBJ1-4	TGCGCCAGCAGCCCGGGACAGCCTGGAGGTGGGACTAATGAAAAACTGTTTTTT	CASSPGQPGGGTNEKLFF
TRBV27	-	13	-	TRBJ2-1	TGTGCCAGCAGTTTGGGGATCTACAATGAGCAGTTCTTC	CASSLGIYNEQFF
TRBV29-1	TRBD2	17	-	TRBJ2-5	TGCAGCGTTGAAGATCAAACCGGTCGGGGCGGGAGAGAGACCCAGTACTTC	CSVEDQTGRGGRETQYF
TRBV4-1	-	16	-	TRBJ2-1	TGCGCCAGCAGCCAAGGGCCCGCTAGCTCCTACAATGAGCAGTTCTTC	CASSQGPASSYNEQFF
TRBV11-2	TRBD1	15	-	TRBJ1-1	TGTGCCAGCAGCCCGACAGGGGCGGGAGACACTGAAGCTTTCTTT	CASSPTGAGDTEAFF
TRBV11-1	TRBD1	14	-	TRBJ1-1	TGTGCCAGCAGCGTACAGGGGGCGAACACTGAAGCTTTCTTT	CASSVQGANTEAFF
TRBV19	-	12	-	TRBJ1-5	TGTGCCAGTACCCAGAACAATCAGCCCCAGCATTTT	CASTQNNQPQHF
TRBV5-6	-	13	-	TRBJ2-7	TGTGCCAGCAGCTTGGGTGGGGGGAACGAGCAGTACTTC	CASSLGGGNEQYF
TRBV5-1	-	16	-	TRBJ1-5	TGCGCCAGCAGCTTGGGGCCCGTTTCTGGTAATCAGCCCCAGCATTTT	CASSLGPVSGNQPQHF
TRBV6-5	TRBD2	15	-	TRBJ2-1	TGTGCCAGCAGCAGTGGACTAGCTTCCTACAATGAGCAGTTCTTC	CASSSGLASYNEQFF
TRBV5-5	TRBD1	16	-	TRBJ1-2	TGTGCCAGCAGCTTCCCGGGACAGGGCTTTACGAATGGCTACACCTTC	CASSFPGQGFTNGYTF
TRBV6-5	TRBD1	15	-	TRBJ2-7	TGTGCCAGCAGTTCTCCGGGACAGGGGGCCTACGAGCAGTACTTC	CASSSPGQGAYEQYF
TRBV11-3	-	15	-	TRBJ2-1	TGTGCCAGCAGCCTCCGACAGGGAGGACACAATGAGCAGTTCTTC	CASSLRQGGHNEQFF
TRBV2	TRBD1	14	-	TRBJ1-1	TGTGCCAGCCGCCCGACAGGGATGAACACTGAAGCTTTCTTT	CASRPTGMNTEAFF
TRBV6-6	-	15	-	TRBJ1-1	TGTGCCAGCAGTTACTCGGAGATAAGGGACACTGAAGCTTTCTTT	CASSYSEIRDTEAFF
TRBV5-1	-	14	-	TRBJ2-7	TGCGCCAGCAGCTTGGCCCAGGACTCCTACGAGCAGTACTTC	CASSLAQDSYEQYF
TRBV2	TRBD1	14	few	TRBJ2-7	TGTGCCAGCAGTTCCGGGACAGGGGCCTACGAGCAGTACTTC	CASSSGTGAYEQYF
TRBV4-1	TRBD1	17	-	TRBJ2-2	TGCGCCAGCAGCCTTCTCCGGACAGGGGGCTACACCGGGGAGCTGTTTTTT	CASSLLRTGGYTGELFF
TRBV27	-	13	-	TRBJ2-1	TGTGCCAGCAGTTGGTCGGAGGGGAGTGAGCAGTTCTTC	CASSWSEGSEQFF
TRBV5-6	TRBD1	16	few	TRBJ2-7	TGTGCCAGCAGCCAGGGGGACAGCGGATGGTCCTACGAGCAGTACTTC	CASSQGDSGWSYEQYF
TRBV9	-	12	few	TRBJ1-2	TGTGCCAGCAGCGCCGGGACAAGCGGCTACACCTTC	CASSAGTSGYTF
TRBV7-3	TRBD2	15	-	TRBJ2-1	TGTGCCAGCAGCTTAGGGGCGGGGGGGCACAATGAGCAGTTCTTC	CASSLGAGGHNEQFF
TRBV10-3	TRBD1	18	-	TRBJ2-7	TGTGCCATCAGTGGCCGGGACAGGGGGATCTTTAGCTCCTACGAGCAGTACTTC	CAISGRDRGIFSSYEQYF
TRBV7-9	TRBD2	15	-	TRBJ2-3	TGTGCCAGCAGCATTAGCGGGGGGACCACAGATACGCAGTATTTT	CASSISGGTTDTQYF
TRBV5-1	TRBD1	14	-	TRBJ1-2	TGCGCCAGCAGCTCCGAGACAGGGGCCCATGGCTACACCTTC	CASSSETGAHGYTF
TRBV18	-	14	once	TRBJ2-7	TGTGCCAGCTCACCAACAGGTCGTACGGGGGAGCAGTACTTC	CASSPTGRTGEQYF
TRBV7-6	-	13	-	TRBJ2-5	TGTGCCAGCAGCTGGATGGGGCAAGAGACCCAGTACTTC	CASSWMGQETQYF
TRBV5-4	TRBD1	16	-	TRBJ1-6	TGTGCCAGCAGCTCCTGGACAGGGGACTATAATTCACCCCTCCACTTT	CASSSWTGDYNSPLHF
TRBV6-5	TRBD1	16	-	TRBJ2-7	TGTGCCAGCAGTTTATATTCCGGGACAGATTCATACGAGCAGTACTTC	CASSLYSGTDSYEQYF
TRBV6-6	-	14	-	TRBJ2-7	TGTGCCAGCAGTTACGGGGGGCGCTCCTACGAGCAGTACTTC	CASSYGGRSYEQYF
TRBV30	TRBD1	15	-	TRBJ1-1	TGTGCCTGGGGAACAGGGGGCAGCCGGAACACTGAAGCTTTCTTT	CAWGTGGSRNTEAFF
TRBV5-4	-	14	few	TRBJ1-2	TGTGCCAGCAGCTTGTGGGGCCCCGGGTATGGCTACACCTTC	CASSLWGPGYGYTF
TRBV19	-	14	-	TRBJ1-1	TGTGCCAGTAGTATAGGGGGGGTTCGAACTGAAGCTTTCTTT	CASSIGGVRTEAFF
TRBV28	-	15	-	TRBJ2-3	TGTGCCAGCAGTTTCTCTTCAATGCCCACAGATACGCAGTATTTT	CASSFSSMPTDTQYF
TRBV2	-	14	-	TRBJ1-1	TGTGCCAGCAGTGTGCGCGGAGGGGGGCTAGAAGCTTTCTTT	CASSVRGGGLEAFF
TRBV30	-	16	once	TRBJ1-2	TGTGCCTGGACCGGACCGGCTGGGGAGCCGGACTATGGCTACACCTTC	CAWTGPAGEPDYGYTF
TRBV6-1	TRBD2	15	-	TRBJ2-1	TGTGCCAGCAGTGGAGGCGGGAGGGCCCACAATGAGCAGTTCTTC	CASSGGGRAHNEQFF
TRBV5-8	TRBD1	13	-	TRBJ2-1	TGTGCCAGCAGCCAGGGGGATTTCAATGAGCAGTTCTTC	CASSQGDFNEQFF
TRBV6-1	-	12	-	TRBJ2-7	TGTGCCAGCAGTTCCCGACAGCGTGAGCAGTACTTC	CASSSRQREQYF
TRBV13	-	16	-	TRBJ1-4	TGTGCCAGCAGCTTAGCGGGGGATGCAACTAATGAAAAACTGTTTTTT	CASSLAGDATNEKLFF
TRBV21-1	-	17	-	TRBJ1-1	TGTGCCAGCAGCAAATACCGGGACAGGGGGGAGAACACTGAAGCTTTCTTT	CASSKYRDRGENTEAFF
TRBV19	-	14	-	TRBJ2-7	TGTGCCAGTAGTACATTCGGGAGCTCCTACGAGCAGTACTTC	CASSTFGSSYEQYF
TRBV5-1	-	18	-	TRBJ2-7	TGCGCCAGCAGCTTGGCACCAGGGGAAACTAGCACCCCCTACGAGCAGTACTTC	CASSLAPGETSTPYEQYF
TRBV2	-	16	-	TRBJ2-6	TGTGCCAGCAGTGACAGCACTTTCTCTGGGGCCAACGTCCTGACTTTC	CASSDSTFSGANVLTF
TRBV19	-	14	few	TRBJ1-4	TGTGCCAGTAGTATTGTCATATCTAATGAAAAACTGTTTTTT	CASSIVISNEKLFF